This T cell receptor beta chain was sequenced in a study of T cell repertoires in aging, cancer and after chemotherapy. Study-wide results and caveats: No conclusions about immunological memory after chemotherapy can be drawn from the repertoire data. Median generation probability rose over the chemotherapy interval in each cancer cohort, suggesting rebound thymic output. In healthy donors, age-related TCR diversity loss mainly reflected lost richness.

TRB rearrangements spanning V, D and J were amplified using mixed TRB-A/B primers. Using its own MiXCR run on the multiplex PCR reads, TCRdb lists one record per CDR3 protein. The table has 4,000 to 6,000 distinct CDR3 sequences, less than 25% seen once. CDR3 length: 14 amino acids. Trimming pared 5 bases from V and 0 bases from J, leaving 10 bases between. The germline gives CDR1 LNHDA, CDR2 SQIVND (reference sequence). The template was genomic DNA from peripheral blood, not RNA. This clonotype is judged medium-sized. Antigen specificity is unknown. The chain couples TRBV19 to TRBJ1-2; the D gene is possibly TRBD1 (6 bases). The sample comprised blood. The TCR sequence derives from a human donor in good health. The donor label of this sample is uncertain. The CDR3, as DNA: TGTGCCAGTAGTTCCAGACAGGCTAACTATGGCTACACCTTC. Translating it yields CASSSRQANYGYTF.